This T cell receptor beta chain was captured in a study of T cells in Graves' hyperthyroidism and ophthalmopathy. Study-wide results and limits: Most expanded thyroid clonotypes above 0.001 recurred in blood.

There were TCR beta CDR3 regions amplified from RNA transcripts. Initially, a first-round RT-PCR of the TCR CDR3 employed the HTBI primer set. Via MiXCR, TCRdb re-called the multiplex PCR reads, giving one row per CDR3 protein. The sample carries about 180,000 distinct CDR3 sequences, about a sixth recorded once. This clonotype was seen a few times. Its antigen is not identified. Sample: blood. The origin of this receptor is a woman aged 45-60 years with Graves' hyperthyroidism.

Here the CDR3 DNA reads TGTGCCAGTAGTATTACTGGGCGGGGACAAGAGACCCAGTACTTC. This sequence encodes CASSITGRGQETQYF. The J gene is TRBJ2-5, the V gene TRBV19, with TRBD2 as a possible D gene (6 bases). This CDR3 spans 15 amino acids. V was cut by 3 bases and J by 2 bases, with 13 bases left in between. Germline CDR1 LNHDA, CDR2 SQIVND (reference sequence).